This TCR beta chain is drawn from a study of response to subunit inactivated influenza vaccine. TCRdb reanalysed the RT-PCR reads using MiXCR and keeps one entry per CDR3 protein. The sample includes hundreds of thousands of distinct CDR3 sequences, approximately 10% of them seen just once. The data also belong to a second study, concerning T cells expressing NK-cell markers. That publication notes: With UMIs, 5'RACE template switching was used to make TCR beta cDNA. In several experiments, sorting was restricted to alpha-beta TCR T cells by an anti-gamma-delta TCR antibody. The HCMV specificity of the expanded NKG2C+ T cell clones stayed unresolved.

The receptor comes from a man aged 45-65 years who received an inactivated influenza vaccine. This specimen was PBMCs from blood, taken on the day of vaccination.

The CDR3 DNA reads as TGTGCCAGCAGTTTATCGGTCCAAGAGACCCAGTACTTC. This codes for CASSLSVQETQYF. The gene calls are TRBV27 and TRBJ2-5; D call uncertain. The germline V gene has CDR1 MNHEY and CDR2 SMNVEV (reference sequence). Trimming removed 0 bases at V and 1 base at J, with 3 bases between. The CDR3 has 13 residues.